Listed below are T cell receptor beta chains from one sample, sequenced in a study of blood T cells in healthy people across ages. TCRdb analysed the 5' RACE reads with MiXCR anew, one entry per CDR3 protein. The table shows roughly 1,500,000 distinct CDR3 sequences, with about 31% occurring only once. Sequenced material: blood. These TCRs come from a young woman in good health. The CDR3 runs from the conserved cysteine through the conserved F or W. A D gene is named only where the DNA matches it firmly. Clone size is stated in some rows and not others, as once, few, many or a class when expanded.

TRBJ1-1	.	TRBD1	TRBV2	CASSETGQGLPEAFF	TGTGCCAGCAGTGAAACGGGACAGGGGCTCCCTGAAGCTTTCTTT
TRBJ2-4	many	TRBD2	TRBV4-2	CASSQVGEGSANIQYF	TGTGCCAGCAGCCAAGTTGGGGAGGGATCTGCAAACATTCAGTACTTC
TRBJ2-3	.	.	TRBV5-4	CASSSYLRGGLTDTQYF	TGTGCCAGCAGCTCTTACTTAAGGGGGGGGCTCACAGATACGCAGTATTTT
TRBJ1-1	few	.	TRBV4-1	CASSQGRDILNTEAFF	TGCGCCAGCAGCCAAGGCCGGGACATCTTGAACACTGAAGCTTTCTTT
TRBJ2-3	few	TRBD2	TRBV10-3	CAIIKGSEREERYSTDTQYF	TGTGCCATCATAAAGGGAAGTGAGCGGGAGGAGAGATATAGCACAGATACGCAGTATTTT
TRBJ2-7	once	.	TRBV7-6	CASSFEGKTEFSYEQYF	TGTGCCAGCAGCTTTGAGGGAAAGACAGAGTTCTCCTACGAGCAGTACTTC
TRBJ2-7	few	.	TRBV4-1	CASSQDLEGSSYEQYF	TGCGCCAGCAGCCAAGATCTTGAAGGGAGCTCCTACGAGCAGTACTTC
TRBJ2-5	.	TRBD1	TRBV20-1	CSARGPGQGVGLGETQYF	TGCAGTGCTAGGGGACCGGGACAGGGGGTAGGATTGGGAGAGACCCAGTACTTC
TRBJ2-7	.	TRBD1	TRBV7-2	CASSLVGTGGGYEQYF	TGTGCCAGCAGCTTGGTGGGGACAGGGGGCGGATACGAGCAGTACTTC
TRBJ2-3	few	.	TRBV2	CASTPGTTDTQYF	TGTGCCAGCACACCGGGGACCACAGATACGCAGTATTTT
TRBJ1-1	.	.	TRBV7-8	CASSREQGQRGTEAFF	TGTGCCAGCAGCCGAGAACAGGGCCAGAGGGGCACTGAAGCTTTCTTT
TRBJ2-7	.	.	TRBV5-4	CASSPAFRDGRSEQYF	TGTGCCAGCAGCCCCGCCTTCCGGGACGGCCGGAGCGAGCAGTACTTC
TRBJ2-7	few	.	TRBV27	CASILGGGTIHEQYF	TGTGCCAGCATACTGGGGGGAGGGACAATCCACGAGCAGTACTTC
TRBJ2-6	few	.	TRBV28	CASSAPGPSGANVLTF	TGTGCCAGCAGTGCACCGGGCCCCTCTGGGGCCAACGTCCTGACTTTC
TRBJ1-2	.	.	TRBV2	CASRLFWDPIALGYTF	TGTGCCAGCAGATTGTTTTGGGACCCTATCGCCCTAGGCTACACCTTC
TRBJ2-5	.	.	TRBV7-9	CASSLRFETQYF	TGTGCCAGCAGCTTGAGGTTCGAGACCCAGTACTTC
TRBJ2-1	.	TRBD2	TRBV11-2	CASSWVPGNRDYYNEQFF	TGTGCCAGCAGCTGGGTCCCCGGAAACCGGGACTACTACAATGAGCAGTTCTTC
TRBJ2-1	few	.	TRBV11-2	CASSLEREGWDEQFF	TGTGCCAGCAGCTTAGAACGGGAAGGGTGGGATGAGCAGTTCTTC
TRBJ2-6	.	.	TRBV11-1	CASSLRDPSLSGANVLTF	TGTGCCAGCAGCCTGAGGGACCCTTCGCTCTCTGGGGCCAACGTCCTGACTTTC
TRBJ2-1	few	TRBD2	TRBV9	CASSVASGGMYNEQFF	TGTGCCAGCAGCGTAGCCTCGGGGGGGATGTACAATGAGCAGTTCTTC
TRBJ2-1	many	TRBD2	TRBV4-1	CASSQGFPSGRGSGNEQFF	TGCGCCAGCAGCCAAGGGTTCCCTAGCGGGAGAGGCTCGGGCAATGAGCAGTTCTTC
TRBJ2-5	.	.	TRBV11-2	CASSLDPTWASDPQETQYF	TGTGCCAGCAGCCTAGACCCCACATGGGCTAGCGACCCCCAAGAGACCCAGTACTTC
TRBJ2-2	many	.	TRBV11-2	CASSFRGTGELFF	TGCGCCAGCAGCTTTCGGGGGACCGGGGAGCTGTTTTTT
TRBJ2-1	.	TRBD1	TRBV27	CASSLSILPTGVGTYNEQFF	TGTGCCAGCAGTTTGTCGATTTTACCGACAGGGGTGGGCACCTACAATGAGCAGTTCTTC
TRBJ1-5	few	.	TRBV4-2	CASSQGALPPYSNQPQHF	TGTGCCAGCAGCCAAGGGGCTCTCCCACCTTATAGCAATCAGCCCCAGCATTTT
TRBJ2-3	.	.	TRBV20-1	CSAKGVGTDTQYF	TGCAGTGCTAAGGGAGTGGGTACAGATACGCAGTATTTT
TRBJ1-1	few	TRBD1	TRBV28	CASSFRTGANTEAFF	TGTGCCAGCAGTTTTCGTACAGGGGCTAACACTGAAGCTTTCTTT
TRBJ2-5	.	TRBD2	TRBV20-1	CSASPRRAGGETQYF	TGCAGTGCTAGCCCCAGGCGGGCGGGGGGGGAGACCCAGTACTTC
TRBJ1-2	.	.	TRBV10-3	CAIREAALNYGYTF	TGTGCCATCAGGGAGGCAGCCTTGAACTATGGCTACACCTTC
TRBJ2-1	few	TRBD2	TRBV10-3	CATRTSGSGSYNEQFF	TGTGCCACGAGGACTAGCGGGAGCGGGTCCTACAATGAGCAGTTCTTC
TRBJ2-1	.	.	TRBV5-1	CASSLWGEAGYNEQFF	TGCGCCAGCAGCTTGTGGGGGGAAGCAGGGTACAATGAGCAGTTCTTC
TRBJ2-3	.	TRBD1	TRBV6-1	CASRPGTGGTDKQYF	TGTGCCAGCAGGCCCGGGACAGGGGGCACAGATAAGCAGTATTTT
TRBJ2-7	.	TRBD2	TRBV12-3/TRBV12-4	CASSLGTREGEQYF	TGTGCCAGCAGTTTAGGTACGCGGGAGGGCGAGCAGTACTTC
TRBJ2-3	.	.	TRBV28	CASSPLGHTQYF	TGTGCCAGCAGTCCCCTTGGCCATACGCAGTATTTT
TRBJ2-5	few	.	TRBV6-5	CASSQTTGLRWEQYF	TGTGCCAGCAGTCAAACCACGGGTTTGAGGTGGGAGCAGTACTTC
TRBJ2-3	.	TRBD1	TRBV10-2	CASSERQGEDTQYF	TGCGCCAGCAGTGAGCGTCAGGGGGAGGATACGCAGTATTTT
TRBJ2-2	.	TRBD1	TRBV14	CASSQVRGRLEELFF	TGTGCCAGCAGCCAAGTGAGGGGGCGGTTGGAGGAGCTGTTTTTT
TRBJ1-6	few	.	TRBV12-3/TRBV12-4	CASRHRTKGTDNSPLHF	TGTGCCAGCAGACATCGAACAAAAGGGACGGATAATTCACCCCTCCACTTT
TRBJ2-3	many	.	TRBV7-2	CASINRTPLWTQYF	TGTGCCAGCATCAACCGGACGCCTCTGTGGACGCAGTATTTT
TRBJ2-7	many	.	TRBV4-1	CASSPEAGSYEQYF	TGTGCCAGCAGCCCTGAGGCGGGCTCCTACGAGCAGTACTTC
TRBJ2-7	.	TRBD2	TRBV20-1	CSARGGGGGNEQYF	TGCAGTGCTAGAGGTGGCGGGGGGGGGAACGAGCAGTACTTC
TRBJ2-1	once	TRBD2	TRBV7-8	CASITGPDKTSGGYEQFF	TGTGCCAGCATCACGGGACCTGATAAGACTAGCGGGGGCTACGAGCAGTTCTTC
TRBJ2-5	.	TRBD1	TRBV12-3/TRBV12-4	CASRRNDRGETQYF	TGTGCCAGCAGGCGTAACGACAGGGGAGAGACCCAGTACTTC